The TCR beta chain described here comes from a study of PD-1 blockade in classical Hodgkin lymphoma. Across the study: Nivolumab 3 mg/kg was given intravenously every 2 weeks.

The repertoire was sequenced with immunoSEQ multiplex PCR; TCRdb's copy has only in-frame clones and lacks some. The sample consists of 50,000 to 65,000 clones, under 95% of them appearing once. As concerns this clone: Its specificity is unknown.

Study outcomes and limitations: Whereas CD4+ TCR diversity had risen significantly by C4D1, CD8+ TCR diversity had not.

Every single patient, without exception, relapsed after autologous stem cell transplantation, and brentuximab vedotin exposure varied. Best responses fell into complete response, partial response or progressive disease. V lost 4 bases to trimming and J lost 0 bases; unmatched junction nucleotides: 3. Germline V gene data show CDR1 as SGHKS and CDR2 as YYEKEE (reference sequence). This CDR3 has 14 amino acids. The sequenced sample was peripheral blood mononuclear cells (PBMCs), obtained before the second cycle of nivolumab. This clonotype originated in a human donor with classical Hodgkin lymphoma. The chain has TRBV5-5 and TRBJ2-7, with 8 positions matching TRBD2. The CDR3 loop reads CASSQSGSSYEQYF. As DNA, the CDR3 is TGTGCCAGCAGCCAAAGCGGGAGCTCCTACGAGCAGTACTTC.